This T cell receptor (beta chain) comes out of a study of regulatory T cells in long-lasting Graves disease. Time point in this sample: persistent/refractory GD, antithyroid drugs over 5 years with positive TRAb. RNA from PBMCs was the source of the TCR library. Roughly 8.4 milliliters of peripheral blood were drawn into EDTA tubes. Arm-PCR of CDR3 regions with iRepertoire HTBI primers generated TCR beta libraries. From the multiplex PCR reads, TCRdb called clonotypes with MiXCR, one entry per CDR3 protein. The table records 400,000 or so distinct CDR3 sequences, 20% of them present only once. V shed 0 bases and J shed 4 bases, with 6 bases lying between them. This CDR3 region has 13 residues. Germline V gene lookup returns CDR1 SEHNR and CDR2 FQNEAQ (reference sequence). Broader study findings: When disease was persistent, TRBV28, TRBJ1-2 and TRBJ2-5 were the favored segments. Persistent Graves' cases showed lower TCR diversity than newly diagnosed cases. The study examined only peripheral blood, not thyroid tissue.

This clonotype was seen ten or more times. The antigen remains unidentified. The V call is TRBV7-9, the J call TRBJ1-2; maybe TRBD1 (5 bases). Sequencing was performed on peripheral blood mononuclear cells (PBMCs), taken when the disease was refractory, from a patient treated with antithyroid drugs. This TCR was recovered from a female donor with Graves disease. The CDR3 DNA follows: TGTGCCAGCAGCTTAGCTGGGGCCTATGGCTACACCTTC. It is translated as CASSLAGAYGYTF.